These 6 T cell receptor beta chains were sequenced from one sample in a study of neurological immune-mediated disorders. TCRdb reprocessed the 5' RACE reads via MiXCR and lists one record per CDR3 protein. In the table there are tens of thousands of distinct CDR3 sequences, approximately 5% of which are singletons. Material: PBMCs. Receptor source: a woman aged 25 to 39 with multiple sclerosis.

This clonotype was seen many times. The V and J genes are TRBV5-1 and TRBJ2-3; the D is unclear. V was clipped by 3 bases and J by 2 bases, with 7 bases between them. CDR1 SGHRS and CDR2 YFSETQ come from the germline V gene. The CDR3 has 13 residues. The CDR3 reads CASSSGDTDTQYF. Written as DNA, the CDR3 is TGCGCCAGCAGCTCCGGCGACACAGATACGCAGTATTTT.

This clonotype was seen repeatedly, ten times or more. V usage is TRBV2 and J usage is TRBJ1-2, with unresolved D. The CDR3 sequence is 14 residues long. The V and J ends lost 6 bases and 2 bases respectively, with 13 bases between them. In germline, CDR1 is SNHLY, CDR2 FYNNEI. This chain's CDR3 is CASRRFAGNYGYTF. The DNA of the CDR3 is TGTGCCAGCAGGCGGTTCGCGGGGAACTATGGCTACACCTTC.

This clonotype showed up just once. This CDR3 reads CSARTSTEAFF. CDR3 bases: TGCAGTGCCCGGACGTCAACTGAAGCTTTCTTT. The rearrangement joins TRBV20-1 to TRBJ1-1; no clear D. The V and J ends lost 6 bases and 5 bases respectively, with 10 bases between them. This CDR3 has 11 residues. Germline-derived CDR1 and CDR2 are DFQATT and SNEGSKA (reference sequence).

This clonotype was seen only a few times. The chain combines TRBV20-1 with TRBJ2-5; D might be TRBD2 (5 bases). V lost 5 bases, J lost 8 bases, and 27 bases lay in between. Per the germline V gene, CDR1 is DFQATT and CDR2 is SNEGSKA (reference sequence). This CDR3 spans 16 amino acids. This CDR3 is CSAPIAKDFRGPTQYF. Here the CDR3 DNA reads TGCAGTGCTCCCATCGCGAAGGACTTTAGAGGTCCCACCCAGTACTTC.

V usage is TRBV18 and J usage is TRBJ1-2; the D is unclear. The CDR3 is made up of 15 amino acids. Trimming took off 2 bases at V and 3 bases at J, with 13 bases between the two ends. Germline loops: CDR1 KGHSH, CDR2 LQKENI. Written as DNA, the CDR3 is TGTGCCAGCTCACCAAATGGTCTTCCTCACTATGGCTACACCTTC. Amino acids: CASSPNGLPHYGYTF.

This clonotype occurred many times. The V call is TRBV5-1, the J call TRBJ2-5, with D possibly TRBD2 on 6 matching bases. From germline, CDR1 is SGHRS and CDR2 YFSETQ. The germline V and J ends were trimmed by 0 bases and 2 bases, with 8 bases remaining between them. The length of the CDR3 is 14 residues. This CDR3 is CASSLGRGQETQYF. CDR3 nucleotide sequence: TGCGCCAGCAGCTTGGGGCGGGGTCAAGAGACCCAGTACTTC. The full variable domain, in which reference TRBV5-1 and TRBJ2-5 provide the parts outside the CDR3, is KAGVTQTPRYLIKTRGQQVTLSCSPISGHRSVSWYQQTPGQGLQFLFEYFSETQRNKGNFPGRFSGRQFSNSRSEMNVSTLELGDSALYLCASSLGRGQETQYFGPGTRLLVL.